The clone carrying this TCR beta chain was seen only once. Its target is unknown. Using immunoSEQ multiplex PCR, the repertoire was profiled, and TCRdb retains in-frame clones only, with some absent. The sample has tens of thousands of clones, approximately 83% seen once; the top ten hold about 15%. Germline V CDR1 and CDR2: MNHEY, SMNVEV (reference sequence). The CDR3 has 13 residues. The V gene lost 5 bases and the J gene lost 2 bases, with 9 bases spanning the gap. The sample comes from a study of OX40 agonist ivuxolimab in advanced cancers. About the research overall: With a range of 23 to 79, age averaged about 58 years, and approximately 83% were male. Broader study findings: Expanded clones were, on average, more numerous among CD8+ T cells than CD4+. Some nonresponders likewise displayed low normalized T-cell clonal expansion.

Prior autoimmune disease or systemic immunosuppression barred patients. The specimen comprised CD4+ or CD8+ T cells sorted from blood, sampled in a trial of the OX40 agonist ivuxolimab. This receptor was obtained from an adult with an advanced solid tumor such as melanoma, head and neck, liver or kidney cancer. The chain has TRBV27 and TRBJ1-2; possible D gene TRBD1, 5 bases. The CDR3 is CASSHRLNYGYTF. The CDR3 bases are TGTGCCAGCAGTCACAGGTTAAACTATGGCTACACCTTC.